This is a list of T cell receptor beta chains from one sample in a study of early T cells in non-severe SARS-CoV-2 infection. Using its own MiXCR run on the 5' RACE reads, TCRdb lists one record per CDR3 protein. The sample carries tens of thousands of distinct CDR3 sequences, about an eighth recorded once. The sequencing input was whole blood. The receptors come from an adult who was a healthcare worker with PCR-confirmed SARS-CoV-2 infection or an uninfected control (not recorded which). CDR3s include the opening cysteine and the closing phenylalanine or tryptophan. A D gene is named only where the DNA matches it firmly. The size field is filled for only some rows; it gives once, few, many or a size class.

size	V	J	D	CDR3	DNA
-	TRBV30	TRBJ2-7	-	CAWKSGQGSYEQYF	TGTGCCTGGAAATCGGGGCAGGGTTCCTACGAGCAGTACTTC
-	TRBV30	TRBJ2-7	-	CAWSAGTTYEQYF	TGTGCCTGGAGCGCCGGGACAACCTACGAGCAGTACTTC
-	TRBV14	TRBJ1-1	-	CASSQGPGLNTEAFF	TGTGCCAGCAGCCAAGGCCCGGGGCTGAACACTGAAGCTTTCTTT
-	TRBV7-8	TRBJ2-1	TRBD2	CASSLNLPGLEALAEQFF	TGTGCCAGCAGCTTAAATCTACCGGGACTAGAAGCCCTCGCTGAGCAGTTCTTC
-	TRBV5-1	TRBJ2-1	TRBD2	CASSLGPSGDNEQFF	TGCGCCAGCAGCTTGGGCCCTAGCGGGGACAATGAGCAGTTCTTC
many	TRBV5-1	TRBJ1-1	TRBD1	CASRAAGQLNTEAFF	TGCGCCAGCAGGGCAGCGGGACAGCTGAACACTGAAGCTTTCTTT
few	TRBV19	TRBJ2-1	-	CASTNLRGNEQFF	TGTGCCAGTACCAACCTGAGGGGGAATGAGCAGTTCTTC
-	TRBV10-1	TRBJ2-1	-	CASSAGSSYNEQFF	TGCGCCAGCAGTGCGGGGAGCTCCTACAATGAGCAGTTCTTC
few	TRBV11-2	TRBJ1-6	TRBD1	CASNPGTAGNSPLHF	TGTGCCAGCAACCCAGGGACAGCAGGAAATTCACCCCTCCACTTT
-	TRBV15	TRBJ2-2	TRBD1	CATSSPRGRLTGELFF	TGTGCCACCAGCAGCCCCAGGGGGCGCTTGACCGGGGAGCTGTTTTTT
few	TRBV29-1	TRBJ2-7	-	CSALGGGKSSYEQYF	TGCAGCGCCCTGGGAGGGGGGAAAAGCTCCTACGAGCAGTACTTC
few	TRBV4-1	TRBJ1-2	-	CASSHDPGLKDYTF	TGCGCCAGCAGCCACGATCCAGGCCTCAAGGACTACACCTTC
once	TRBV6-2/TRBV6-3	TRBJ2-4	-	CASSKADTRLQYF	TGTGCCAGCAGCAAAGCGGATACCCGCCTTCAGTACTTC
many	TRBV10-1	TRBJ2-5	TRBD2	CASSEAGGRETQYF	TGCGCCAGCAGTGAAGCGGGGGGGCGGGAGACCCAGTACTTC
-	TRBV6-1	TRBJ2-3	TRBD1	CASSDRGPTDTQYF	TGTGCCAGCAGCGACAGGGGGCCCACAGATACGCAGTATTTT
-	TRBV7-9	TRBJ1-5	-	CASSFGGTNQPQHF	TGTGCCAGCAGCTTTGGGGGCACCAATCAGCCCCAGCATTTT
-	TRBV12-3/TRBV12-4	TRBJ2-5	-	CASSLGPERETQYF	TGTGCCAGCAGTTTAGGGCCTGAGAGGGAGACCCAGTACTTC
-	TRBV5-4	TRBJ2-7	TRBD1	CASSSRQGPYEQYF	TGTGCCAGCAGCTCCCGACAGGGACCCTACGAGCAGTACTTC
-	TRBV27	TRBJ2-2	TRBD1	CASSLLDRSSAGELFF	TGTGCCAGCAGTTTATTGGACAGGTCGTCCGCCGGGGAGCTGTTTTTT
many	TRBV7-2	TRBJ2-3	TRBD2	CASSPRLAGGADTQYF	TGTGCCAGCAGCCCCCGACTAGCGGGGGGCGCAGATACGCAGTATTTT
-	TRBV6-5	TRBJ1-3	TRBD1	CASTSGTGPNTIYF	TGTGCCAGCACTTCGGGGACAGGTCCGAACACCATATATTTT
once	TRBV4-1	TRBJ2-3	-	CASSPLTGLDTQYF	TGCGCCAGCAGCCCCCTGACTGGATTGGATACGCAGTATTTT
-	TRBV3-1	TRBJ2-7	-	CASSQAASRDYEQYF	TGTGCCAGCAGCCAAGCGGCTAGCAGGGACTACGAGCAGTACTTC
many	TRBV19	TRBJ2-3	-	CASSGGLQDTQYF	TGTGCCAGTAGTGGCGGACTACAAGATACGCAGTATTTT
-	TRBV12-3/TRBV12-4	TRBJ1-5	-	CASSLSENQPQHF	TGTGCCAGCAGTTTAAGCGAGAATCAGCCCCAGCATTTT
few	TRBV6-2/TRBV6-3	TRBJ2-3	TRBD2	CASSTSGGLRDTQYF	TGTGCCAGCAGTACTAGCGGGGGGTTGAGAGATACGCAGTATTTT
-	TRBV20-1	TRBJ1-3	TRBD1	CSATGTGEASGNTIYF	TGCAGTGCTACCGGGACAGGGGAAGCTTCCGGAAACACCATATATTTT
-	TRBV5-1	TRBJ2-5	TRBD1	CASSMTGGEETQYF	TGCGCCAGCAGCATGACAGGGGGCGAAGAGACCCAGTACTTC
few	TRBV6-1	TRBJ1-4	-	CASSEGQGPTNEKLFF	TGTGCCAGCAGTGAAGGGCAGGGTCCAACTAATGAAAAACTGTTTTTT
-	TRBV30	TRBJ1-1	TRBD1	CAWSAGTANTEAFF	TGTGCCTGGAGTGCTGGGACAGCGAACACTGAAGCTTTCTTT
-	TRBV30	TRBJ1-2	-	CAWSETLRGYTF	TGTGCCTGGAGCGAGACCTTGAGGGGCTACACCTTC
many	TRBV18	TRBJ1-2	-	CASSPPVRTYGYTF	TGTGCCAGCTCACCACCCGTCCGGACATATGGCTACACCTTC
few	TRBV2	TRBJ2-6	-	CASSEGPFGANVLTF	TGTGCCAGCAGTGAGGGACCCTTTGGGGCCAACGTCCTGACTTTC
many	TRBV18	TRBJ1-5	-	CASSSPNQPQHF	TGTGCCAGCTCAAGTCCGAATCAGCCCCAGCATTTT
many	TRBV9	TRBJ1-3	-	CASSVDGGATGNTIYF	TGTGCCAGCAGCGTAGATGGGGGCGCGACGGGAAACACCATATATTTT
-	TRBV11-1	TRBJ2-7	-	CASSLWPTSYEQYF	TGTGCCAGCAGCTTATGGCCGACGTCCTACGAGCAGTACTTC
few	TRBV7-2	TRBJ2-1	-	CASSLGAAEQFF	TGTGCCAGCAGCTTAGGGGCCGCTGAGCAGTTCTTC
-	TRBV12-3/TRBV12-4	TRBJ2-2	-	CASSGAGELFF	TGTGCCAGCAGCGGGGCCGGGGAGCTGTTTTTT
many	TRBV20-1	TRBJ1-6	TRBD1	CSASQAGGLSPLHF	TGCAGTGCTAGCCAGGCAGGGGGCTTATCACCCCTCCACTTT
-	TRBV10-3	TRBJ2-5	-	CAISGDVSKETQYF	TGTGCCATCAGTGGCGACGTTTCCAAGGAGACCCAGTACTTC
many	TRBV6-5	TRBJ2-7	-	CASSYQGSSSYEQYF	TGTGCCAGCAGTTACCAGGGGTCCAGCTCCTACGAGCAGTACTTC
few	TRBV14	TRBJ2-4	TRBD2	CASSQVVTSGVAKNIQYF	TGTGCCAGCAGCCAAGTGGTAACTAGCGGAGTAGCCAAAAACATTCAGTACTTC
many	TRBV27	TRBJ2-7	-	CASSTGHYYEQYF	TGTGCCAGCAGTACCGGACATTACTACGAGCAGTACTTC
few	TRBV30	TRBJ1-2	-	CAWSAPAFGVPNYGYTF	TGTGCCTGGAGTGCCCCCGCTTTCGGCGTTCCTAACTATGGCTACACCTTC
-	TRBV20-1	TRBJ1-2	-	CSAGGGRHYGYTF	TGCAGTGCGGGAGGAGGACGGCACTATGGCTACACCTTC
-	TRBV6-4	TRBJ1-1	-	CAGRGQKKKEAFF	TGTGCCGGCCGCGGGCAGAAGAAAAAAGAAGCTTTCTTT
few	TRBV12-3/TRBV12-4	TRBJ1-6	-	CASSLALPGSPLHF	TGTGCCAGCAGTTTAGCGCTTCCAGGTTCACCCCTCCACTTT